Listed here are 16 T cell receptor beta chains from one sample, sequenced in a study of blood T cells in healthy people across ages. The authors ran a second PCR of roughly 6 to 12 cycles using a sample-barcoded 5' primer and a J-beta primer mix. TCRdb processed the 5' RACE reads anew with MiXCR; each CDR3 protein has one entry. The sample holds hundreds of thousands of distinct CDR3 sequences, approximately 53% seen once. The source material was blood. Receptors originate from a man aged 40-49 years in good health.

This clonotype has only a few counts. The chain combines TRBV5-1 with TRBJ2-7; D is uncertain. The CDR3 sequence is 14 residues long. From germline, CDR1 is SGHRS and CDR2 YFSETQ. The V and J ends lost 0 bases and 2 bases respectively, with 9 bases between them. The CDR3 bases are TGCGCCAGCAGCTTGGAGGACGGCCCCTACGAGCAGTACTTC. This codes for CASSLEDGPYEQYF.

This chain connects TRBV27 to TRBJ1-2; TRBD1 agrees at 9 bases. This CDR3 is built from 15 residues. The germline V gene encodes CDR1 MNHEY and CDR2 SMNVEV (reference sequence). J was trimmed by 6 bases and V by 4 bases; bases with no gene match: 9. CDR3 sequence: CASSSARDRVNGYTF. CDR3 DNA: TGTGCCAGCAGTTCGGCTCGGGACAGGGTGAATGGCTACACCTTC.

J is TRBJ1-1 and V is TRBV27, with TRBD1 identical over 7 bases. The CDR3 has 15 amino acids. After removal of 2 bases from V and 5 bases from J, the junction contained 8 bases not matched to a gene. Germline V lookup: CDR1 MNHEY, CDR2 SMNVEV (reference sequence). The CDR3 coding sequence is TGTGCCAGCAGTTTAGGGACGACAGGGAGTACTGAAGCTTTCTTT. Encoded protein: CASSLGTTGSTEAFF.

As regards this clonotype: A read error may produce the germline difference seen at one junction end. V is TRBV7-2 and J is TRBJ2-1; 7 bases are a match to TRBD2. The end of the DNA is better explained by TRBJ2-7, so the J call may be wrong. The CDR3 covers 14 residues. Germline V gene lookup returns CDR1 SGHTA and CDR2 FQGNSA. The CDR3 is CASSVAGRYNEQYF. In DNA form, the CDR3 reads TGTGCCAGCAGCGTAGCGGGCAGGTACAATGAGCAGTACTTC.

The genes are TRBV6-4 and TRBJ2-7, with TRBD1 identical over 7 bases. V was clipped by 4 bases and J by 0 bases; unmatched bases: 6. The germline V gene has CDR1 MRHNA and CDR2 SNTAGT. The CDR3 runs to 15 residues. The CDR3 nucleotides read TGTGCCAGCAGTGGAGGGACAGAGAGCTCCTACGAGCAGTACTTC. It translates to CASSGGTESSYEQYF.

The rearrangement joins TRBV18 to TRBJ2-7, with 7 nucleotides matching TRBD2. CDR3 size: 14 residues. Germline loops: CDR1 KGHSH, CDR2 LQKENI. After removal of 0 bases from V and 7 bases from J, the junction contained 6 bases not matched to a gene. Here the CDR3 DNA reads TGTGCCAGCTCACCACCAGCGGGGAACAATGAGCAGTACTTC. It encodes CASSPPAGNNEQYF.

The chain joins TRBV28 to TRBJ1-2; D gene uncertain. V lost 8 bases and J 8 bases, leaving 9 bases between the germline ends. The CDR3 has 10 amino acids. Per germline, CDR1 MDHEN and CDR2 SYDVKM. CDR3 in DNA: TGTGCCAGCCAAAGCCGCGGCTACACCTTC. Protein sequence: CASQSRGYTF.

The gene calls are TRBV28 and TRBJ2-3; the D gene is possibly TRBD2 (5 bases). This CDR3 is 13 amino acids long. Trimming removed 7 bases at V and 3 bases at J, with 11 bases between. Looked up from germline, CDR1 is MDHEN and CDR2 is SYDVKM. CDR3 region: CASIYPGTDTQYF. The CDR3 region has the DNA TGTGCCAGCATTTACCCGGGAACAGATACGCAGTATTTT.

The chain recombines TRBV3-1 with TRBJ1-2; a possible D gene is TRBD1 (6 bases). Germline V gene lookup returns CDR1 LGHDT and CDR2 YNNKEL (reference sequence). With 0 bases removed from V and 3 bases from J, the gap between germline ends came to 8 bases. The CDR3 totals 14 residues. CDR3 in amino acids: CASSQDRGHYGYTF. The CDR3 DNA reads as TGTGCCAGCAGCCAAGACAGGGGACACTATGGCTACACCTTC. Full variable domain (outside the CDR3, taken from reference TRBV3-1 and TRBJ1-2): DTAVSQTPKYLVTQMGNDKSIKCEQNLGHDTMYWYKQDSKKFLKIMFSYNNKELIINETVPNRFSPKSPDKAHLNLHINSLELGDSAVYFCASSQDRGHYGYTFGSGTRLTVV.

This clonotype was counted only a few times. V and J are TRBV5-6 and TRBJ2-7; 9 bases map to TRBD1. CDR1 and CDR2 from the germline V gene are SGHDT and YYEEEE. V lost 0 bases and J lost 10; bases outside the gene matches: 14. The CDR3 extends over 16 amino acids. CDR3 sequence reads: CASSLVVVDRGKAQYF. DNA for the CDR3: TGTGCCAGCAGCTTGGTTGTCGTGGACAGGGGTAAGGCCCAGTACTTC.

The chain uses TRBV6-5 and TRBJ1-2; D perhaps matches TRBD1 (6 bases). V lost 0 bases and J 0 bases, leaving 14 bases between the germline ends. Looked up from germline, CDR1 is MNHEY and CDR2 is SVGAGI. There are 17 residues in the CDR3. As DNA, the CDR3 is TGTGCCAGCAGTTACTCGATGTGGGGGCGGGCTAACTATGGCTACACCTTC. It codes for CASSYSMWGRANYGYTF.

The J gene is TRBJ1-5, the V gene TRBV7-2; D gene ambiguous. The CDR3 consists of 13 residues. Looked up from germline, CDR1 is SGHTA and CDR2 is FQGNSA. The germline V and J ends were trimmed by 3 bases and 7 bases, with 10 bases remaining between them. The CDR3 region is CASSFAIGQPQHF. CDR3 coding DNA: TGTGCCAGCAGCTTTGCGATAGGACAGCCCCAGCATTTT.

In its sample, this clonotype was seen once. The V call is TRBV7-2, the J call TRBJ2-7; D is undetermined. The CDR3 is made up of 14 amino acids. Germline V CDR1 and CDR2: SGHTA, FQGNSA. V shed 2 bases and J shed 2 bases, with 10 bases lying between them. CDR3 in DNA: TGTGCCAGCAGCTTAAGTGGCAGCACCTACGAGCAGTACTTC. Its protein is CASSLSGSTYEQYF.

The gene calls are TRBV2 and TRBJ1-2, with D possibly being TRBD1 (5 bases). Germline V gives CDR1 SNHLY, CDR2 FYNNEI. The V and J ends lost 7 bases and 6 bases respectively, with 12 bases between them. This CDR3 contains 12 residues. The CDR3 coding sequence is TGTGCCAGCAATGGGGGTGCCCATGGCTACACCTTC. Its translation: CASNGGAHGYTF. The full variable domain, rest sourced from reference TRBV2 and TRBJ1-2, is EPEVTQTPSHQVTQMGQEVILRCVPISNHLYFYWYRQILGQKVEFLVSFYNNEISEKSEIFDDQFSVERPDGSNFTLKIRSTKLEDSAMYFCASNGGAHGYTFGSGTRLTVV.

The rearrangement links TRBV24-1 to TRBJ1-2; D ambiguous. CDR1 KGHDR and CDR2 SFDVKD come from the germline V gene. The V end was cut by 4 bases, the J end by 0 bases, with 5 bases between. There are 13 residues in the CDR3. CDR3 DNA sequence: TGTGCCACCAGTGAGACAACTAACTATGGCTACACCTTC. Translated: CATSETTNYGYTF.

This clonotype was observed many times. The chain links TRBV5-1 to TRBJ2-3; 8 bases are shared with TRBD2. Germline V gives CDR1 SGHRS, CDR2 YFSETQ. The junction had 8 bases not matched to a gene; V was cut back by 5 bases and J by 3 bases. The CDR3 runs to 15 residues. The CDR3 sequence is CASSLKRERTDTQYF. CDR3 nucleotides: TGCGCCAGCAGTCTGAAGCGGGAGCGGACAGATACGCAGTATTTT.